The T cell receptor (beta chain) described here comes from a study of CD8 T cells in ankylosing spondylitis. Per the germline V gene, CDR1 is SGHRS and CDR2 is YFSETQ. V lost 3 bases and J lost 2; bases outside the gene matches: 4. The CDR3 extends over 14 amino acids. TCRdb reanalysed the 5' RACE reads using MiXCR and keeps one entry per CDR3 protein. The sample carries some 130,000 distinct CDR3 sequences, about 6.7% recorded once. Regarding the study as a whole: Seemingly distinctive of ankylosing spondylitis blood was a TCR beta motif formed by eight highly homologous variants. Prior literature has documented some motif variants in synovial fluid and blood from reactive arthritis.

A few counts support this clonotype. The antigen remains unidentified. The sample consisted of blood, either unsorted or a sorted T cell fraction (not recorded which). This clonotype originated in a female donor with ankylosing spondylitis or in good health (not recorded which). The chain links TRBV5-1 to TRBJ2-7; 8 positions match TRBD1. CDR3 loop: CASSYRDRPYEQYF. CDR3 bases: TGCGCCAGCAGCTACCGGGACAGGCCCTACGAGCAGTACTTC. Based on the CDR3 plus reference TRBV5-1 and TRBJ2-7, the full variable domain is KAGVTQTPRYLIKTRGQQVTLSCSPISGHRSVSWYQQTPGQGLQFLFEYFSETQRNKGNFPGRFSGRQFSNSRSEMNVSTLELGDSALYLCASSYRDRPYEQYFGPGTRLTVT.